Below are 4 T cell receptor beta chains sequenced from a single sample in a study of Ad26.COV2.S vaccination and SARS-CoV-2 variants. Some clones are missing from TCRdb's copy, which holds only in-frame ones; the method was immunoSEQ multiplex PCR. The repertoire has about 440,000 clones, 90% of them found once; the top ten carry roughly 3.9%. Treatment given: some 20 received Ad26.COV2.S at low or high dose, single or two shots; roughly five received placebo; per-sample allocation not given. Sampling occurred on day 63 after the first vaccine or placebo injection. Sample: peripheral blood, taken in a trial of Ad26.COV2.S vaccine versus placebo. The source of these receptors is a person between 18 and 65 years old who received the Ad26.COV2.S COVID-19 vaccine or a placebo.

There are a few counts of this clone. The gene calls are TRBV10-3 and TRBJ2-7; 11 nucleotides agree with TRBD1. This CDR3 has 16 residues. The ends lost 2 bases at V and 2 bases at J; junction bases unmatched: 5. Germline V gene lookup returns CDR1 ENHRY and CDR2 SYGVKD. CDR3 loop: CAISETGQGAPYEQYF. The DNA for the CDR3 is TGTGCCATCAGTGAGACTGGACAGGGGGCCCCCTACGAGCAGTACTTC.

The CDR3 sequence is CASSPAGANVNEQFF. The CDR3 DNA follows: TGCGCCAGCAGCCCCGCGGGGGCGAACGTCAATGAGCAGTTCTTC. V and J are TRBV4-3 and TRBJ2-1, with D possibly being TRBD2 (7 bases). Deletions cut 4 bases from V and 6 bases from J, with 16 bases between. Germline CDR1 reads LGHNA; CDR2 reads YSLEER. This CDR3 is 15 amino acids long.

The V gene is TRBV19, the J gene TRBJ2-1; D could derive from TRBD1 or TRBD2 (5 bases each). The germline CDR1 and CDR2 sequences are LNHDA and SQIVND (reference sequence). This CDR3 has 12 amino acids. Trimming took off 0 bases at V and 12 bases at J, with 9 bases between the two ends. The CDR3 loop is CASSIDPGRQFF. The DNA of the CDR3 is TGTGCCAGTAGTATAGATCCGGGACGGCAGTTCTTC.

The V gene is TRBV5-5, the J gene TRBJ2-3; 8 bases agree with TRBD2. The CDR3 covers 16 residues. The V segment lost 1 base and the J segment 4 bases; nucleotides outside the gene matches: 8. In germline, CDR1 is SGHKS, CDR2 YYEKEE (reference sequence). The CDR3 coding sequence is TGTGCCAGCAGCTTGAGGGGGAGCGGGAGACCAGATACGCAGTATTTT. Amino acids: CASSLRGSGRPDTQYF.